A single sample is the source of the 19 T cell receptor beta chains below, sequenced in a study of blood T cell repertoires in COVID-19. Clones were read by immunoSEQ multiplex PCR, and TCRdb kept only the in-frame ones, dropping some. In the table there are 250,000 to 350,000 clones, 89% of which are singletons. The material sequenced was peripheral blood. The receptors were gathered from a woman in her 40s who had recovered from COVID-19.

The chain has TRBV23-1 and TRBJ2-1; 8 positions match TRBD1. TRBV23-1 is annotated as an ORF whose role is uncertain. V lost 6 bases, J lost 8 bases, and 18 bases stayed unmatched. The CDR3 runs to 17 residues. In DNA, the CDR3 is TGCGCCAGCAGACCGACCGGCGGGACAGGACGTTGCGATGAGCAGTTCTTC. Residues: CASRPTGGTGRCDEQFF.

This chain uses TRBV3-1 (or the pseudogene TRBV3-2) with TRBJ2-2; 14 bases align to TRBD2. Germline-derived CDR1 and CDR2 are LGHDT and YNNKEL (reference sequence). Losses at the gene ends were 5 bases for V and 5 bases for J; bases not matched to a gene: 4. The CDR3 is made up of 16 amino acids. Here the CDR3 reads CASSGGLAGATGELFF. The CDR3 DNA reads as TGTGCCAGCAGCGGGGGACTAGCGGGAGCTACCGGGGAGCTGTTTTTT.

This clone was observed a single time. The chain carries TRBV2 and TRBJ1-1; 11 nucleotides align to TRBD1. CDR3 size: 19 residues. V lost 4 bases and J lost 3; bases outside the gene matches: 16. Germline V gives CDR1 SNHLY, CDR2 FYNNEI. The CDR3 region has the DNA TGTGCCAGCAGTGCCAAGACCGGGACAGGGGGAAGTAGGGACACTGAAGCTTTCTTT. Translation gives CASSAKTGTGGSRDTEAFF.

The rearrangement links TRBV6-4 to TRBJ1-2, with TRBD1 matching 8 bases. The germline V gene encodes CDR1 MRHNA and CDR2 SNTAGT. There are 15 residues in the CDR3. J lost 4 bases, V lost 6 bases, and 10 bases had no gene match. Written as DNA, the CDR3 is TGTGCCAGCAGCCCAGGACAGGGAGAAGCCTATGGCTACACCTTC. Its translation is CASSPGQGEAYGYTF.

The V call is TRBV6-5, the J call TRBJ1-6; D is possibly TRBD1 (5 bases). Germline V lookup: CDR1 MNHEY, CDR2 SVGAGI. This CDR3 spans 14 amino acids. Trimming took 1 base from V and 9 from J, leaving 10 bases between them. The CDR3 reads CASSYWGLGSPLHF. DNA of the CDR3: TGTGCCAGCAGTTACTGGGGACTGGGTTCACCCCTCCACTTT.

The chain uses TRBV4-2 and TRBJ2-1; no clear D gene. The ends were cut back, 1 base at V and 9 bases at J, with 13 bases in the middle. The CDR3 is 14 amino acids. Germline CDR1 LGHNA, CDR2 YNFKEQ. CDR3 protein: CASSQVRAFGEQFF. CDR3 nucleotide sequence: TGTGCCAGCAGCCAAGTCAGAGCGTTTGGTGAGCAGTTCTTC.

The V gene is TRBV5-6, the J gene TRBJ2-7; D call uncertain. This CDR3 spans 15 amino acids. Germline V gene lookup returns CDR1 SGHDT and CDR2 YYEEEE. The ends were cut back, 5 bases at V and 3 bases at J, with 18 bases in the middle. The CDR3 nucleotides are TGTGCCAGCAGTTTGACCCCGTTCGACTTCTACGAGCAGTACTTC. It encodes CASSLTPFDFYEQYF.

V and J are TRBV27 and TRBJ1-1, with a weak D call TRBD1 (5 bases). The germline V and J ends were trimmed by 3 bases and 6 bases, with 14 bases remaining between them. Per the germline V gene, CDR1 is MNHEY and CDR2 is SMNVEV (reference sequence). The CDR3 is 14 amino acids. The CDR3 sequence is CASSFSITGAEAFF. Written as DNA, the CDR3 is TGTGCCAGCAGTTTCTCGATTACAGGCGCTGAAGCTTTCTTT.

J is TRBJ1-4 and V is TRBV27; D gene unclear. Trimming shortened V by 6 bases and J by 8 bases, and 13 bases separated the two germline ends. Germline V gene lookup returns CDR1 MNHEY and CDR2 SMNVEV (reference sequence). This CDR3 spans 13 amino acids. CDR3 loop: CASSKRRWEKLFF. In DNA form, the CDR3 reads TGTGCCAGCAGCAAGCGACGTTGGGAAAAACTGTTTTTT.

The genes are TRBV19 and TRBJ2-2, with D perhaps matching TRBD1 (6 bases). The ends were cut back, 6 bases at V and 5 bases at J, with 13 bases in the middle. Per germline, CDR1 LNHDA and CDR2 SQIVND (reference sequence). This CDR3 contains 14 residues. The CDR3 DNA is TGTGCCAGTAGCGGGCCGCAGGGGACCGGGGAGCTGTTTTTT. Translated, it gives CASSGPQGTGELFF.

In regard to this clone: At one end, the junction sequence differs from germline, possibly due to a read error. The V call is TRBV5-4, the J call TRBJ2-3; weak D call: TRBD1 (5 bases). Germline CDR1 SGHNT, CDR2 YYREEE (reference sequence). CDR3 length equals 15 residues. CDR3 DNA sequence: TGTGCCAGCAGCCCTAGGGGTACCATCACAGGTACGCAGTATTTT. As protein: CASSPRGTITGTQYF.

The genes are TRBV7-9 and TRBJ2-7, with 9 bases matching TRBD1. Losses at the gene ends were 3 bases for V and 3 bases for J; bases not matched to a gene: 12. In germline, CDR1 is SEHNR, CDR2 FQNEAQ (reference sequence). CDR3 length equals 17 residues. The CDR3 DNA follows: TGTGCCAGCAGCTTTATACCGGGACAGGGATGGAACTACGAGCAGTACTTC. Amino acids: CASSFIPGQGWNYEQYF. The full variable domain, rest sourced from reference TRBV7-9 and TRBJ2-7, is DTGVSQNPRHKITKRGQNVTFRCDPISEHNRLYWYRQTLGQGPEFLTYFQNEAQLEKSRLLSDRFSAERPKGSFSTLEIQRTEQGDSAMYLCASSFIPGQGWNYEQYFGPGTRLTVT.

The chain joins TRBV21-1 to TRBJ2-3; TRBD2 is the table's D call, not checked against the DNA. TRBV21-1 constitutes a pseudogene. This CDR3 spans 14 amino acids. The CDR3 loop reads CASSTDSRSDTQYF. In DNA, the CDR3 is TGTGCCAGCAGCACAGACTCGCGCTCTGATACGCAGTATTTT.

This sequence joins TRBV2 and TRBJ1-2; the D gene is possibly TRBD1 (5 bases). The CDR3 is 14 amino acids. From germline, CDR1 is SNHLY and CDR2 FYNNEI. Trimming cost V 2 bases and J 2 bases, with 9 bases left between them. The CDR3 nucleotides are TGTGCCAGCAGTGAATTGGGGCAGAACTATGGCTACACCTTC. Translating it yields CASSELGQNYGYTF. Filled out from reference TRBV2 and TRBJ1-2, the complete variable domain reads EPEVTQTPSHQVTQMGQEVILRCVPISNHLYFYWYRQILGQKVEFLVSFYNNEISEKSEIFDDQFSVERPDGSNFTLKIRSTKLEDSAMYFCASSELGQNYGYTFGSGTRLTVV.

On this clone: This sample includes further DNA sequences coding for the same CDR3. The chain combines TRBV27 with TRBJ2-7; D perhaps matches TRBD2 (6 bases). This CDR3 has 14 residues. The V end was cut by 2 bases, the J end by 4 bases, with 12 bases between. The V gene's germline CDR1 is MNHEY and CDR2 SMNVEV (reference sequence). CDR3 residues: CASSLRRAGYEQYF. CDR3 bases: TGTGCCAGCAGTTTAAGGAGGGCCGGGTACGAGCAGTACTTC.

The CDR3 sequence: CASSLQGFGRETQYF. The DNA for the CDR3 is TGTGCCAGCAGCCTACAGGGGTTTGGTAGGGAGACCCAGTACTTC. The genes are TRBV14 and TRBJ2-5; 7 nucleotides line up with TRBD1. Germline values: CDR1 SGHDN, CDR2 FVKESK. The CDR3 is 15 residues long. Trimming at V came to 4 bases and at J to 5 bases, leaving 10 bases not matched to a gene.

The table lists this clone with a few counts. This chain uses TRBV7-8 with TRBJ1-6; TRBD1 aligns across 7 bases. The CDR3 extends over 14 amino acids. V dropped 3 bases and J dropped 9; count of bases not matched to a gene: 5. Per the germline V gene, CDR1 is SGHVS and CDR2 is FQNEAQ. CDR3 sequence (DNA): TGTGCCAGCAGCTTGAACAGGGGTTCTTCACCCCTCCACTTT. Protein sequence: CASSLNRGSSPLHF.

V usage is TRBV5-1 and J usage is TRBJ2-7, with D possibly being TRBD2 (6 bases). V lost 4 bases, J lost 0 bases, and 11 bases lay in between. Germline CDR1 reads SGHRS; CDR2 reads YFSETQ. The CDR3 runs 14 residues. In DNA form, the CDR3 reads TGCGCCAGCAGCCACCTACTAGCCTCCTACGAGCAGTACTTC. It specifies CASSHLLASYEQYF.

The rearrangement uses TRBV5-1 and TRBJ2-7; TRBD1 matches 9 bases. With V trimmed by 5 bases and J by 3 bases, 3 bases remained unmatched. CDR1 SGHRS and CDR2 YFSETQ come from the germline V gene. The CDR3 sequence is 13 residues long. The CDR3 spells CASRSGQGYEQYF. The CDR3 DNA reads TGCGCCAGCAGATCGGGACAGGGCTACGAGCAGTACTTC.